The TCR beta chain under discussion was sequenced for a study of human T cells and chemical hapten exposure. Across the whole study: A roughly 2 cm by roughly 2 cm inner upper arm patch received 2% DPC for sensitization. Once 0.01% DPC had been applied to the upper back by patch test, readings were taken at 6 days.

In its sample, this clonotype was seen many times. Its specificity is not known. Study outcomes and limitations: All donors were alopecia patients, so their immunity may differ from that of healthy people.

The CDR3 is made up of 14 amino acids. The V gene end was trimmed by 6 bases and the J gene end by 4 bases; junction bases not matched to a gene: 4. Described time point: patch test 1, 2 weeks after DPC sensitization. As to treatment: therapeutic diphenylcyclopropenone sensitization with weekly scalp DPC. One entry per CDR3 protein results from TCRdb running MiXCR on the RACE reads. The sample contains roughly 82,000 distinct CDR3 sequences, about 11% of which appear only once. The sample here was whole blood, taken in connection with sensitization to the hapten diphenylcyclopropenone (DPC). The receptor was derived from an older woman with alopecia areata. Some clones in this sample may be carry-over from other donors' samples. The rearrangement joins TRBV12-3 or TRBV12-4 to TRBJ1-5; 9 positions match TRBD1. Here the CDR3 reads CASSRGQGNQPQHF. CDR3 bases: TGTGCCAGCAGCCGGGGACAGGGTAATCAGCCCCAGCATTTT.